The clone carrying this T cell receptor (beta chain) was seen many times. Its target is not known. The sample is drawn from a study of CD8 T cells in ankylosing spondylitis. CDR3 length: 12 residues. V was cut by 5 bases and J by 1 base, with 5 bases left in between. Germline V CDR1 and CDR2: DFQATT, SNEGSKA (reference sequence). TCRdb reanalysed the 5' RACE reads using MiXCR and keeps one entry per CDR3 protein. The sample has tens of thousands of distinct CDR3 sequences, 7.4% seen once. Study results and caveats: Prior literature has documented some motif variants in synovial fluid and blood from reactive arthritis.

The specimen was blood, either unsorted or a sorted T cell fraction (not recorded which). The rearrangement uses TRBV20-1 and TRBJ2-2; D not certain. This TCR was sampled from a female donor with ankylosing spondylitis or in good health (not recorded which). Here the CDR3 reads CSARKNTGELFF. The CDR3 DNA reads TGCAGTGCTCGTAAGAACACCGGGGAGCTGTTTTTT.